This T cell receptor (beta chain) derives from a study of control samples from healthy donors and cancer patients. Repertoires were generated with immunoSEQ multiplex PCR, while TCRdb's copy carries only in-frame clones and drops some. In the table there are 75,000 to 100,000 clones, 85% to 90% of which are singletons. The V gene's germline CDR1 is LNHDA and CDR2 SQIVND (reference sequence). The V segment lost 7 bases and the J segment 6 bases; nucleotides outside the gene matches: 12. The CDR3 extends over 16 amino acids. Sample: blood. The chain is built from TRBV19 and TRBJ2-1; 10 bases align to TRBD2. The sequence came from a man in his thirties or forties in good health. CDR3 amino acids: CASTQSLAGAFNEQFF. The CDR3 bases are TGTGCCAGTACCCAATCCCTAGCGGGAGCCTTCAATGAGCAGTTCTTC.